The source of this T cell receptor beta chain is a study of cytomegalovirus exposure and HLA in healthy donors. Concerning this clone itself: The antigen remains unidentified.

Findings and caveats of the study: Among TCR beta chains of equal frequency, HLA-associated ones were more clonally expanded in a later analysis. Sequencing likely caused a cluster of highly shared sequence variants. Near-uniform donor sequencing depth was presumed by presence/absence analyses. The only immune exposure information that was available was CMV serostatus.

The trim removed 5 bases at V and 1 base at J, leaving 4 bases unmatched. Per germline, CDR1 MDHEN and CDR2 SYDVKM. This CDR3 comprises 15 residues. The PCR made use of 60 Vbeta and 13 Jbeta primers. Data came from immunoSEQ multiplex PCR; TCRdb stores just in-frame clones and leaves some out. In the table there are some 76,000 clones, 78% of which are singletons. The chain couples TRBV28 to TRBJ1-2; 10 nucleotides align to TRBD1. The sample taken for sequencing was PBMCs. This clonotype was obtained from a woman aged 40 to 50 in good health and CMV-seropositive. CDR3 nucleotides: TGTGCCAGCAGTCCGCGGGACAGGGGTAACTATGGCTACACCTTC. Amino acids: CASSPRDRGNYGYTF.